This TCR beta chain emerged from a study of cytomegalovirus exposure and HLA in healthy donors. The study, taken as a whole, reports: Immune exposure information comprised only CMV serostatus.

Regarding this clone: What it binds is not known.

Germline V gives CDR1 MNHNS, CDR2 SASEGT. V lost 5 bases and J lost 9; bases outside the gene matches: 8. The CDR3 sequence is 14 residues long. Primers for the PCR totalled 60 Vbeta and 13 Jbeta. Profiled with immunoSEQ multiplex PCR; TCRdb holds only in-frame clones, not every one. Its clone listing holds approximately 76,000 clones. The specimen sequenced was PBMCs. This TCR was sampled from a man younger than 30 in good health and CMV-seropositive. V and J are TRBV6-1 and TRBJ2-1, with 9 positions matching TRBD1. CDR3 amino acids: CASSPYRGRGEQFF. The DNA for the CDR3 is TGTGCCAGCAGTCCGTACAGGGGGCGAGGTGAGCAGTTCTTC.